This TCR beta chain comes out of a study of identical twins listed by TCRdb under 2016. About the full investigation: To test whether fetal clonotypes persist, the study used deep sequencing on TCR alpha and beta repertoires from monozygotic twins, unrelated adults of various ages, and cord blood. Replicate twin experiments were performed at different times using different library preparation protocols to rule out contamination.

Every donor was a healthy Caucasian. Three pairs of female monozygotic twins, all aged about 18 to 29 years, made up the twin cohort. Peripheral blood mononuclear cells were used as the source from which RNA for TCR libraries was isolated. Of note for this clonotype: Its recognized antigen is unknown. No base qualities exist here, and no much larger clone lies one base off it.

What the research found in general, with its limitations: Recombination models systematically underestimated out-of-frame TCR alpha sharing in monozygotic twins but agreed with sharing between unrelated individuals. Because the same donors could not be followed over many years, the conclusions depended on cross-sectional statistical analysis. Excess twin sharing in beta out-of-frame sequences was weaker because fewer shared sequences lowered the signal-to-noise ratio. Compared with coincidental sharing between unrelated individuals, out-of-frame TCR alpha sequences shared between twins had an excess of sequences with low generation probability. Invariant T cells such as MAIT and iNKT could partly confound zero-insertion analyses, though diverse VJ usage argued against this for most clonotypes. Fewer insertions were carried by abundant cord blood beta clonotypes; a weaker similar trend was observed in young adult naive repertoires, while no such trend was observed in memory repertoires.

The library came from 5' RACE. TCRdb names Illumina HiSeq 2000 as the instrument used. A universal primer binding site was introduced by template switching, and a unique molecular identifier was present in the final cDNA, enabling accurate counting of TCR cDNA molecules. First-strand cDNA for TCR alpha and beta chains was synthesized from specific primers in the conserved constant-segment region. To control for contamination, each cDNA library was double barcoded with a SMART-Mk sample barcode plus Illumina barcodes. Two successive PCR steps introduced TruSeq adapter sequences along with Illumina sample barcodes. The TCR alpha and beta cDNA libraries were sequenced on the Illumina HiSeq platform using custom primers. The original methods were these. MiGEC processed the raw reads to extract unique molecular identifiers, while MiXCR was used to determine the CDR3 positions. Recombination models were inferred per individual with the repgenHMM and IGoR tools using an EM algorithm. The analysis of shared clonotypes was done with the tcR package in R, with sharing normalized by the product of cloneset sizes. To study raw recombination without the effects of thymic and clonal selection, out-of-frame nonproductive sequences were analyzed. TCRdb reworked the public reads: Q25 trimming with fastp, MiXCR clone assembly, productive beta chains retained. Each CDR3 protein gets just one entry, which takes the most common genes and DNA from the rows behind it. None of the V and J calls come from the authors' own analysis; TCRdb made them. The sample table holds around 570,000 distinct CDR3 sequences, of which roughly 9.5% were seen once. The biggest ten clones account for under 3.5% of the sample.

The data were also submitted as part of a second study, on yellow fever vaccine responses in identical twins. The second source states: The authors reported that the T cell response to vaccination in identical twins appeared partly convergent and partly personalized. Focusing on identical twins, the study followed the T cell clones that responded to the vaccine, and did so with precision.

This sequence originates from a woman aged 18-29 years in good health. Input material: PBMCs.

The nucleotide sequence is given as TGTGCCAGCAGCATGACTAGCGGGGCCACAGATACGCAGTATTTT. This codes for CASSMTSGATDTQYF. The sequence is built from TRBV21-1 and TRBJ2-3; the table's D call of TRBD2 was not tested on the DNA. TRBV21-1 is flagged as a pseudogene. From cysteine to phenylalanine, the CDR3 is 15 amino acids long. Just the 45-base CDR3 DNA is kept, in frame starting at base 1.